The entry below gives a single T cell receptor beta chain sequence along with its context. Its antigen is not identified. The survey-level immunoSEQ assay was used. The method was immunoSEQ multiplex PCR; TCRdb's version includes in-frame clones alone and lacks a portion of them. The table has 22,000 or so clones, under 80% seen once. Germline lookup yields CDR1 SGHRS and CDR2 YFSETQ. Trimming removed 2 bases at V and 11 bases at J, with 15 bases between. This CDR3 contains 13 residues. The data were taken from a study of STAT5B mutations in CD4+ large granular lymphocyte leukemia. General study findings and limits: Patient CD4-sorted repertoires stayed more clonal than healthy ones after leukemic-clone removal. Approximately 25% of private leukemic clonotypes occurred rarely in other patients' non-leukemic repertoires.

The sequence was collected from a human donor in good health. V and J are TRBV5-1 and TRBJ2-3; no clear D gene. The specimen sequenced was CD4+ T cells from blood buffy coats. The CDR3 spells CASSFTTEKGQYF. The DNA of the CDR3 is TGCGCCAGCAGCTTCACGACGGAAAAGGGGCAGTATTTT.